These 28 T cell receptor beta chains came from one sample sequenced in a study of shared clonotypes between healthy human individuals. Measured with immunoSEQ multiplex PCR; TCRdb has only the in-frame clones, and not every one. The sample lists about 520,000 clones, around 85% occurring once. Material for sequencing was PBMCs. All receptors come from a woman between 40 and 50 years old in good health. Some clones in this sample may be carry-over from other donors' samples.

Concerning this clone itself: Since a much larger clone is just one base distant, this may be a read error. Other DNA sequences in the same sample also yield this CDR3. The chain recombines TRBV7-3 with TRBJ2-3, with D maybe TRBD2 (5 bases). Germline CDR1 SGHTA, CDR2 FQGTGA. The CDR3 totals 15 residues. This CDR3 reads CASSLPGGRTDTQYF. CDR3 in DNA: TGTGCCAGCAGCTTGCCAGGCGGGCGCACGGATACGCAGTATTTT.

The chain combines TRBV11-2 with TRBJ2-3; the D gene is possibly TRBD2 (6 bases). Germline V gene data show CDR1 as SGHAT and CDR2 as FQNNGV. The CDR3 is made up of 17 amino acids. With 3 bases removed from V and 2 bases from J, the gap between germline ends came to 18 bases. DNA for the CDR3: TGTGCCAGCAGCTTCTTGCCTCTAGCGACGTACACAGATACGCAGTATTTT. It yields the protein CASSFLPLATYTDTQYF.

This clone was picked up one time. This chain links TRBV25-1 with TRBJ1-1; D remains unclear. V was clipped by 1 base and J by 4 bases, with 13 bases between them. CDR3 length: 15 residues. Germline V lookup: CDR1 MGHDK, CDR2 SYGVNS. Written as DNA, the CDR3 is TGTGCCAGCAGTGAATCCGGACCGGGGAGCACTGAAGCTTTCTTT. It is translated as CASSESGPGSTEAFF.

This clone was recorded at least ten times. The CDR3 loop is CAWSVSNGHEQYF. The CDR3 nucleotides read TGTGCCTGGAGTGTTAGTAACGGGCACGAGCAGTACTTC. The J gene is TRBJ2-7, the V gene TRBV30; D is unresolved. The germline CDR1 and CDR2 sequences are GTSNPN and SVGIG (reference sequence). This CDR3 spans 13 amino acids. V dropped 0 bases and J dropped 5 bases, with 11 bases sitting between them.

J is TRBJ1-5 and V is TRBV19, with D possibly TRBD1 on 5 matching bases. CDR1 is LNHDA and CDR2 is SQIVND in the germline V gene (reference sequence). The CDR3 runs 14 residues. Trimming removed 0 bases at V and 3 bases at J, with 6 bases between. The CDR3 coding sequence is TGTGCCAGTAGTATAGACAGGGACAATCAGCCCCAGCATTTT. Translation gives CASSIDRDNQPQHF.

The V and J genes are TRBV7-3 and TRBJ1-3; D is unclear. CDR1 and CDR2 from the germline V gene are SGHTA and FQGTGA. V was cut by 1 base and J by 5 bases, with 12 bases left in between. The CDR3 loop spans 15 amino acids. CDR3 sequence reads: CASSLMWGLRNTIYF. CDR3 coding DNA: TGTGCCAGCAGCTTAATGTGGGGTTTGAGAAACACCATATATTTT.

This clone was detected a few times. One base separates it from a far larger clone, so it is likely a read error. The J gene is TRBJ1-1, the V gene TRBV5-1, with TRBD1 identical over 7 bases. From germline, CDR1 is SGHRS and CDR2 YFSETQ. The CDR3 loop spans 15 amino acids. V shed 8 bases, J shed 4 bases, and the junction held 14 bases outside the gene matches. The CDR3 sequence is CASSGTESRSTEAFF. For the CDR3, the DNA is TGCGCCAGTTCGGGGACAGAATCGCGGAGCACTGAAGCTTTCTTT.

The chain links TRBV5-1 to TRBJ1-1, with unresolved D. This CDR3 is 15 amino acids long. V was pared by 0 bases and J by 1 base, with 10 bases between. The germline V gene encodes CDR1 SGHRS and CDR2 YFSETQ. The CDR3: CASSLAGQPNTEAFF. DNA for the CDR3: TGCGCCAGCAGCTTGGCTGGGCAGCCGAACACTGAAGCTTTCTTT.

The genes are TRBV5-1 and TRBJ1-4; perhaps TRBD1 as D (5 bases). Per germline, CDR1 SGHRS and CDR2 YFSETQ. V was pared by 0 bases and J by 7 bases, with 13 bases between. The length of the CDR3 is 15 residues. DNA for the CDR3: TGCGCCAGCAGCTTGGTTGGGGCGAGTCGTGAAAAACTGTTTTTT. Amino acids: CASSLVGASREKLFF.

V usage is TRBV30 and J usage is TRBJ2-7; no clear D gene. CDR1 and CDR2 (germline): GTSNPN, SVGIG (reference sequence). Trimming left V 0 bases short and J 4 bases short, with 7 bases between. The CDR3 sequence is 12 residues long. CDR3 nucleotide sequence: TGTGCCTGGAGTGTTGGTGAGTACGAGCAGTACTTC. It codes for CAWSVGEYEQYF.

The chain employs TRBV5-6 and TRBJ2-5, with D unclear. The CDR3 length is 15 residues. Trimming removed 4 bases at V and 4 bases at J, with 17 bases between. The germline V gene has CDR1 SGHDT and CDR2 YYEEEE. CDR3 in DNA: TGTGCCAGCAGCCCCCTAGGTAATTGGGGAGAGACCCAGTACTTC. It yields the protein CASSPLGNWGETQYF.

This chain joins TRBV30 and TRBJ1-5; weak D call: TRBD1 (6 bases). The V gene lost 2 bases and the J gene lost 4 bases, with 15 bases spanning the gap. Germline CDR1 GTSNPN, CDR2 SVGIG (reference sequence). The CDR3 runs to 15 residues. As DNA, the CDR3 is TGTGCCTGGAGTCTTAACAGGGTGAGAAATCAGCCCCAGCATTTT. This sequence encodes CAWSLNRVRNQPQHF.

The rearrangement joins TRBV2 to TRBJ2-4, with a possible D match to TRBD1 (5 bases). This CDR3 is 13 amino acids long. Germline loops: CDR1 SNHLY, CDR2 FYNNEI. The germline V and J ends were trimmed by 9 bases and 8 bases, with 17 bases remaining between them. CDR3 DNA: TGTGCCAGTAATCTTAGGGGCCAAGACATTCAGTACTTC. It is translated as CASNLRGQDIQYF.

This clone was found a few times. V and J are TRBV5-6 and TRBJ1-1; D is ambiguous. The CDR3 sequence is 13 residues long. Germline lookup yields CDR1 SGHDT and CDR2 YYEEEE. V was pared by 4 bases and J by 0 bases, with 7 bases between. The CDR3 spells CASSRNMNTEAFF. For the CDR3, the DNA is TGTGCCAGCAGCCGTAACATGAACACTGAAGCTTTCTTT.

The V and J genes are TRBV9 and TRBJ2-1; D possibly corresponds to TRBD2 (5 bases). With 6 bases removed from V and 7 bases from J, the gap between germline ends came to 17 bases. This CDR3 has 14 amino acids. The germline V gene encodes CDR1 SGDLS and CDR2 YYNGEE. The CDR3 protein is CASTTYSTGNEQFF. In DNA form, the CDR3 reads TGTGCCAGCACCACTTACTCCACGGGGAATGAGCAGTTCTTC.

The CDR3 loop is CAIRETGEEQFF. CDR3 bases: TGTGCCATCAGGGAGACAGGTGAAGAGCAGTTCTTC. The rearrangement joins TRBV10-3 to TRBJ2-1, with a tentative D call TRBD1 (6 bases). Germline CDR1 and CDR2: ENHRY and SYGVKD. V was clipped by 6 bases and J by 10 bases, with 13 bases between them. This CDR3 spans 12 amino acids.

CDR3: CASSGSGIATNEKLFF. CDR3 DNA: TGTGCCAGCAGTGGGTCCGGGATTGCAACTAATGAAAAACTGTTTTTT. The J gene is TRBJ1-4, the V gene TRBV6-6; the D is unclear. Between the trimmed V and J ends, which lost 5 bases and 0 bases, there was a span of 13 bases. This CDR3 spans 16 amino acids. Germline values: CDR1 MNHNY, CDR2 SVGAGI (reference sequence).

J is TRBJ2-1 and V is TRBV19; 12 bases line up with TRBD2. V shed 5 bases and J 3 bases; nucleotides not matched to a gene: 5. CDR1 and CDR2 from the germline V gene are LNHDA and SQIVND (reference sequence). The CDR3 spans 16 residues. CDR3 nucleotides: TGTGCCAGTAGTCGGACTAGCGGGATGGTCTACAATGAGCAGTTCTTC. Its protein is CASSRTSGMVYNEQFF.

The chain couples TRBV30 to TRBJ1-4, with D unresolved. Germline-derived CDR1 and CDR2 are GTSNPN and SVGIG (reference sequence). V lost 0 bases, J lost 7 bases, and 3 bases lay in between. This CDR3 is built from 11 residues. CDR3 sequence reads: CAWSVREKLFF. The CDR3 DNA is TGTGCCTGGAGTGTGCGTGAAAAACTGTTTTTT.

This clone occurred once. This chain joins TRBV2 and TRBJ2-7; 8 bases align to TRBD1. The trim removed 3 bases at V and 2 bases at J, leaving 3 bases unmatched. The CDR3 is 14 amino acids. Germline V gives CDR1 SNHLY, CDR2 FYNNEI. CDR3: CASSDQGATYEQYF. DNA of the CDR3: TGTGCCAGCAGTGACCAGGGGGCAACCTACGAGCAGTACTTC.

Details on this clone: A read error is likely here: a far larger clone is one base away. This sequence joins TRBV11-2 and TRBJ2-5; D gene uncertain. This CDR3 has 13 amino acids. Looked up from germline, CDR1 is SGHAT and CDR2 is FQNNGV. The CDR3 sequence: CDSSLVPGETQYF. CDR3 DNA sequence: TGTGACAGCAGCTTGGTTCCTGGAGAGACCCAGTACTTC.

The chain links TRBV5-4 to TRBJ2-2; 7 nucleotides line up with TRBD1. CDR1 is SGHNT, CDR2 YYREEE, per germline (reference sequence). The CDR3 is made up of 18 amino acids. The junction had 12 bases not matched to a gene; V was cut back by 4 bases and J by 0 bases. The chain's CDR3 is CASSVRDRLIANTGELFF. CDR3 DNA sequence: TGTGCCAGCAGCGTCCGGGACAGATTGATCGCGAACACCGGGGAGCTGTTTTTT.

Worth noting for this clone: A far bigger clonotype differs at one base, so this is likely a read error. The V gene is TRBV10-3, the J gene TRBJ1-5, with D perhaps TRBD1 (5 bases). CDR1 is ENHRY and CDR2 is SYGVKD in the germline V gene. The CDR3 contains 15 residues. The chain's CDR3 is CAVSNPGWGDQPQHF. The CDR3 DNA reads TGTGCCGTCAGTAACCCAGGGTGGGGGGACCAGCCCCAGCATTTT.

A remark on this clone: A far larger clone is off by one base, so a read error is likely. The chain links TRBV28 to TRBJ2-4, with 9 nucleotides matching TRBD1. There are 17 residues in the CDR3. CDR1 and CDR2 (germline): MDHEN, SYDVKM. This CDR3 reads CASRASGGQGPKSIQYF. In DNA form, the CDR3 reads TGTGCCAGCAGAGCCTCAGGGGGACAGGGTCCCAAAAGCATTCAGTACTTC.

The rearrangement links TRBV5-4 to TRBJ2-1; D is unresolved. V lost 0 bases and J lost 9, with 10 bases in between. Germline lookup yields CDR1 SGHNT and CDR2 YYREEE (reference sequence). The CDR3 is made up of 13 amino acids. The CDR3 coding sequence is TGTGCCAGCAGCTTGGACCCGGCCGCTGAGCAGTTCTTC. Amino acid sequence: CASSLDPAAEQFF.

In the case of this clone: A junction boundary mismatches the germline segment, possibly from a read error. V gene TRBV30 combines with J gene TRBJ2-1; D remains unclear. The CDR3 spans 12 residues. From germline, CDR1 is GTSNPN and CDR2 SVGIG (reference sequence). The CDR3 here is CAWSSTGLDPIF. In nucleotides, the CDR3 is TGTGCCTGGAGTTCAACGGGCTTAGATCCAATCTTC.

A remark on this clone: A read error likely explains this, since a far larger clone differs by one base. V usage is TRBV29-1 and J usage is TRBJ2-7, with D possibly TRBD1 on 6 matching bases. The length of the CDR3 is 13 residues. Trimming stripped 3 bases from V and 6 bases from J, with 15 bases between. CDR1 SQVTM and CDR2 ANQGSEA come from the germline V gene. The CDR3 DNA is TGCAGCGTTGAGGTAGGGGGAGCTGGCGAGCAGTACTTC. Translation gives CSVEVGGAGEQYF.

This clone was recorded at least ten times. One base away lies a much larger clone, so this may be a sequencing read error. The same CDR3 is also encoded by other DNA sequences in this sample. The V call is TRBV29-1, the J call TRBJ2-7, with 11 bases lining up with TRBD2. The CDR3 is made up of 13 amino acids. Looked up from germline, CDR1 is SQVTM and CDR2 is ANQGSEA. CDR3 DNA sequence: TGCAGCGTTGCGGGACTAGCGGTCCACGAACAGTACTTC. Translated, it gives CSVAGLAVHEQYF.